The TCR beta chain described here comes from a study of blood T cell repertoires in COVID-19. The table came from immunoSEQ multiplex PCR; TCRdb's copy has only in-frame clones and leaves some out. The profile shows roughly 400,000 clones, 87% of them singletons. J lost 1 base, V lost 5 bases, and 4 bases had no gene match. The CDR3 totals 15 residues. Germline CDR1 reads MGHRA; CDR2 reads YSYEKL. This sequence joins TRBV4-1 and TRBJ1-5; 8 nucleotides agree with TRBD1. The TCR was taken from a woman between 45 and 60 years old who had recovered from COVID-19. The specimen sequenced was PBMCs or T cells enriched from blood (not recorded which). The CDR3 region has the DNA TGCGCCAGCAGCTCCCAGGGGGCGAGCAATCAGCCCCAGCATTTT. It encodes CASSSQGASNQPQHF.